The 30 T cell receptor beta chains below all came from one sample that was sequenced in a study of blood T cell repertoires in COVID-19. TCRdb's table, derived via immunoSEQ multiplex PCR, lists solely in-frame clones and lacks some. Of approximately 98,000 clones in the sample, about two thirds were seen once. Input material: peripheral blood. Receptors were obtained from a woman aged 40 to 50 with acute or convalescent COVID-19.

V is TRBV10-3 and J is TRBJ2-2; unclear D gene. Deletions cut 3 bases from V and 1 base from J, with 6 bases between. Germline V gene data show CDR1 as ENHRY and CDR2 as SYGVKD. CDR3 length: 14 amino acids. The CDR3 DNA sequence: TGTGCCATCAGTGAAGCAGGGAACACCGGGGAGCTGTTTTTT. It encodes CAISEAGNTGELFF.

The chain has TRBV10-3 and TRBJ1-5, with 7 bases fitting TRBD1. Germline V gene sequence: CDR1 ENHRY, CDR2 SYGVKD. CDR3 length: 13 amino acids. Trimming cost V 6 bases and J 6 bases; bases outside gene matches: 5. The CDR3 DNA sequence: TGTGCCATCAGCGAAGACAGGGTTCAGCCCCAGCATTTT. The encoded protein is CAISEDRVQPQHF.

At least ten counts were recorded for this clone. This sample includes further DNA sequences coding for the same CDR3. The CDR3, as DNA: TGTGCCAGCAGTTCCTTCACCGGGGAGCTGTTTTTT. Residues: CASSSFTGELFF. V usage is TRBV12-3 or TRBV12-4 and J usage is TRBJ2-2; D is uncertain. The length of the CDR3 is 12 residues. V lost 4 bases and J lost 4, with 4 bases in between.

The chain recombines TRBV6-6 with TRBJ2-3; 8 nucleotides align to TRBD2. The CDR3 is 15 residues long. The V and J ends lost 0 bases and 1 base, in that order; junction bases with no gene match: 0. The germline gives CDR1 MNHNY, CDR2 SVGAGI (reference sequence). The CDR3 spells CASSYSRGGTDTQYF. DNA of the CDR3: TGTGCCAGCAGTTACTCGCGGGGGGGCACAGATACGCAGTATTTT.

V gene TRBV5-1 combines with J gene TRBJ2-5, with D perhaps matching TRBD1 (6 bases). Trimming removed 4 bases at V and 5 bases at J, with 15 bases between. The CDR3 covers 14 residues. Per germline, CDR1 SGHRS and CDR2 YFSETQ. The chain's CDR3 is CASSVDSRFETQYF. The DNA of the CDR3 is TGCGCCAGCAGCGTGGACAGTCGGTTTGAGACCCAGTACTTC.

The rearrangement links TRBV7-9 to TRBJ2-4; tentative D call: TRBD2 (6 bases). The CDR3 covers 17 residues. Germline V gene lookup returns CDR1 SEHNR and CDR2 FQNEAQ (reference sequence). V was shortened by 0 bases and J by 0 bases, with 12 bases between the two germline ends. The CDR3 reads CASSLAGGTLAKNIQYF. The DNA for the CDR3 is TGTGCCAGCAGCTTAGCGGGCGGGACCCTAGCCAAAAACATTCAGTACTTC.

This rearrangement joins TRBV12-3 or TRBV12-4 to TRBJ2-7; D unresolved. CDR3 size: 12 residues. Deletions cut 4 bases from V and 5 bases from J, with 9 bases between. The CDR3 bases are TGTGCCAGCAGTTGGAGTTGGGACGAGCAGTACTTC. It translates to CASSWSWDEQYF.

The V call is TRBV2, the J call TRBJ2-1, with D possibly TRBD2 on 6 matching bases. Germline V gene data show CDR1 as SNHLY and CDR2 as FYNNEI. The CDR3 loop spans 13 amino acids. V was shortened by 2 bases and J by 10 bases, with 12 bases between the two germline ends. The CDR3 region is CASSEPSSAEQFF. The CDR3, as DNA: TGTGCCAGCAGTGAACCCTCTAGCGCCGAGCAGTTCTTC.

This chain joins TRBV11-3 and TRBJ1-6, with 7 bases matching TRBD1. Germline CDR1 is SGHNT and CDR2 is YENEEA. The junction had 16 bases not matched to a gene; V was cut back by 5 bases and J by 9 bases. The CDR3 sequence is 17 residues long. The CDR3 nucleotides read TGTGCCAGCAGCCCGAACCGCCCGGGACAGCCACTTTCACCCCTCCACTTT. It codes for CASSPNRPGQPLSPLHF.

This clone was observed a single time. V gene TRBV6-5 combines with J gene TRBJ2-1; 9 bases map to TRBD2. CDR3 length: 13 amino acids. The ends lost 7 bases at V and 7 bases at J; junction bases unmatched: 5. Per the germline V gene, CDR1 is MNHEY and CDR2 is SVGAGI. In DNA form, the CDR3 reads TGTGCCAGCAAGCAGCTAGCGGGGAATGAGCAGTTCTTC. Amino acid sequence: CASKQLAGNEQFF.

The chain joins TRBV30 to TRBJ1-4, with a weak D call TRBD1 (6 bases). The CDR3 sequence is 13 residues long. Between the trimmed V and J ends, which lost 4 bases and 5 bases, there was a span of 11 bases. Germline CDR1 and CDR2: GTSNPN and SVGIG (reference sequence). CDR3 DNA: TGTGCCTGGAAAGTCCAGGGGAATGAAAAACTGTTTTTT. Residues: CAWKVQGNEKLFF.

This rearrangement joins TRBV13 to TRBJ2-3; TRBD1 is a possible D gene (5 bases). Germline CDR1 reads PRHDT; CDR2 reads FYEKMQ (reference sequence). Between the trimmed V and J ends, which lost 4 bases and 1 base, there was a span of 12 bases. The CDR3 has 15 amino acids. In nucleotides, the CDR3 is TGTGCCAGCAGCTCCAGCAGGGAAGGCACAGATACGCAGTATTTT. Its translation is CASSSSREGTDTQYF. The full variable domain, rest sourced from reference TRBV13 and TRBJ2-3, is AAGVIQSPRHLIKEKRETATLKCYPIPRHDTVYWYQQGPGQDPQFLISFYEKMQSDKGSIPDRFSAQQFSDYHSELNMSSLELGDSALYFCASSSSREGTDTQYFGPGTRLTVL.

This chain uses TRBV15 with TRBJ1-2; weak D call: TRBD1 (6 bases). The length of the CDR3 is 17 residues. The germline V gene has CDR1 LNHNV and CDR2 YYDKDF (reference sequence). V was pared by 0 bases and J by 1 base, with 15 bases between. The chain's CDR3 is CATSRDIRGAINYGYTF. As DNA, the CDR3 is TGTGCCACCAGCAGAGATATCAGGGGCGCTATTAACTATGGCTACACCTTC.

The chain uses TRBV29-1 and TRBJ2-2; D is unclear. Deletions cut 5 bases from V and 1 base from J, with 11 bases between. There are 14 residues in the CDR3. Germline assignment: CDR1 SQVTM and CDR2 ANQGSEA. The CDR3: CSVTGLGNTGELFF. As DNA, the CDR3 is TGCAGCGTTACCGGGTTGGGGAACACCGGGGAGCTGTTTTTT.

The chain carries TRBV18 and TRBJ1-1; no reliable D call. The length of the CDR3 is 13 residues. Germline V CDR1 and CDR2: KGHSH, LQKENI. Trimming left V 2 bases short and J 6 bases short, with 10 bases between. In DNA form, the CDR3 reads TGTGCCAGCTCACCAAATGTTGGAGCTGAAGCTTTCTTT. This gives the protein CASSPNVGAEAFF.

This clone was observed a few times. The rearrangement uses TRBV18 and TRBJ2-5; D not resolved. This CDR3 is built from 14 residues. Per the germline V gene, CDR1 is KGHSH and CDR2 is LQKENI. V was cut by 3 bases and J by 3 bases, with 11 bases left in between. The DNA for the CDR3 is TGTGCCAGCTCACCCGCGCTCAGCGAAGAGACCCAGTACTTC. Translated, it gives CASSPALSEETQYF.

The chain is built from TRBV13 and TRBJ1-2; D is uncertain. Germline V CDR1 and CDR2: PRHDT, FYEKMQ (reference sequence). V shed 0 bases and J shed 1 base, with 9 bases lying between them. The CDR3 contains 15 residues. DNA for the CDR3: TGTGCCAGCAGCTTAGGGCTCGGTGGTAACTATGGCTACACCTTC. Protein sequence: CASSLGLGGNYGYTF.

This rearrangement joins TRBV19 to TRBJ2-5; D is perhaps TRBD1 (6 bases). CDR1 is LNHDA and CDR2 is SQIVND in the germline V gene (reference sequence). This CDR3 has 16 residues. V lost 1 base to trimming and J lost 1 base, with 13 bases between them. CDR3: CASSIGQRTVQETQYF. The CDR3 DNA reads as TGTGCCAGTAGTATAGGCCAGAGGACAGTCCAAGAGACCCAGTACTTC. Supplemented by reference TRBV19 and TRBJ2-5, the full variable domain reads DGGITQSPKYLFRKEGQNVTLSCEQNLNHDAMYWYRQDPGQGLRLIYYSQIVNDFQKGDIAEGYSVSREKKESFPLTVTSAQKNPTAFYLCASSIGQRTVQETQYFGPGTRLLVL.

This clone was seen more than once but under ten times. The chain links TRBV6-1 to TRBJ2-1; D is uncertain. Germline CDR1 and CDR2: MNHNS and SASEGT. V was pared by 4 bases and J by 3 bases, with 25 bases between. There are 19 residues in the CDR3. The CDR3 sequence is CASSAPPRGPGFRYNEQFF. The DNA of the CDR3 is TGTGCCAGCAGTGCCCCCCCCCGTGGTCCGGGTTTCCGCTACAATGAGCAGTTCTTC.

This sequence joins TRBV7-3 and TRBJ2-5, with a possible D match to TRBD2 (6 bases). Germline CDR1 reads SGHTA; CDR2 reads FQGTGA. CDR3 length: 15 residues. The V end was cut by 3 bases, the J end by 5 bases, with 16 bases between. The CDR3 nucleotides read TGTGCCAGCAGCTTGGACGGAGGGCGCGGGGAGACCCAGTACTTC. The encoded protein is CASSLDGGRGETQYF.

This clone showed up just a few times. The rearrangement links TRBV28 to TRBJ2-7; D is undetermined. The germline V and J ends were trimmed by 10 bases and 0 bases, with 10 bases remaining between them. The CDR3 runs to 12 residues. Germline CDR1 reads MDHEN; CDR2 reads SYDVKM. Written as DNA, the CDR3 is TGTGCCACCTCACTTTTCTCCTACGAGCAGTACTTC. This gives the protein CATSLFSYEQYF. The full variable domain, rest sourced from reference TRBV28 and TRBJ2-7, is DVKVTQSSRYLVKRTGEKVFLECVQDMDHENMFWYRQDPGLGLRLIYFSYDVKMKEKGDIPEGYSVSREKKERFSLILESASTNQTSMYLCATSLFSYEQYFGPGTRLTVT.

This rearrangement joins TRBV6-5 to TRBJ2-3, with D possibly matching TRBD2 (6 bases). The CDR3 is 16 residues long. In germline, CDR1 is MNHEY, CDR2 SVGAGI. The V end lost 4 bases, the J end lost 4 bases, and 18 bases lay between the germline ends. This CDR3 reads CASSSVAVGKPDTQYF. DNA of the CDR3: TGTGCCAGCAGTTCCGTAGCGGTCGGGAAGCCAGATACGCAGTATTTT.

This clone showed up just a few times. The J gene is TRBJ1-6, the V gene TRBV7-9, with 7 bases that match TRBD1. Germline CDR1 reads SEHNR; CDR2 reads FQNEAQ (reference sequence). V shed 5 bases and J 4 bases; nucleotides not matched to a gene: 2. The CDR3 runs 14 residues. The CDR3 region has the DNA TGTGCCAGCAGCAGGGACAGTTATAATTCACCCCTCCACTTT. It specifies CASSRDSYNSPLHF.

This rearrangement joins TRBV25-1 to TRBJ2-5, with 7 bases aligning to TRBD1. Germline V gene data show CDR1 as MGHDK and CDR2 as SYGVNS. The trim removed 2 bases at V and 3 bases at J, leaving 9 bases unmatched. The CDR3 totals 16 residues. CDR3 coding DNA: TGTGCCAGCAGTGAAGGTTCCGGGACAGCAAAAGAGACCCAGTACTTC. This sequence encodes CASSEGSGTAKETQYF.

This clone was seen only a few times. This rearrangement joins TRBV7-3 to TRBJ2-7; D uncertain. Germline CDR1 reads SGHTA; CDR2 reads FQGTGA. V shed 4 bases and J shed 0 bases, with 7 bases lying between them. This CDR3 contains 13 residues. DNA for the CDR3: TGTGCCAGCAGCTACGACATCTCCTACGAGCAGTACTTC. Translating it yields CASSYDISYEQYF.

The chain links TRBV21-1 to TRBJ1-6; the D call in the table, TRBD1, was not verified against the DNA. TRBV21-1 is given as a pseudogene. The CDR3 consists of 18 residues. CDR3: CASSKEGTPRRYNSPLHF. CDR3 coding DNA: TGTGCCAGCAGCAAAGAAGGGACACCCAGACGCTATAATTCACCCCTCCACTTT.

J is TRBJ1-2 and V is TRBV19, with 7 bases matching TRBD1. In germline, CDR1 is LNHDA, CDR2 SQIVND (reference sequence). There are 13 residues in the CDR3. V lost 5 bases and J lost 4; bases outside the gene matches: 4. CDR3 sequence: CASSSPGGYGYTF. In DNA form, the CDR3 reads TGTGCCAGTAGTTCGCCAGGGGGCTATGGCTACACCTTC.

CDR3 nucleotide sequence: TGTGCCAGCAGTTCTCCCCCCAGGACTGCGGGGGCCGGGGCCAACGTCCTGACTTTC. Amino acids: CASSSPPRTAGAGANVLTF. The chain employs TRBV6-2 or TRBV6-3 and TRBJ2-6; D possibly corresponds to TRBD2 (7 bases). V lost 4 bases and J 4 bases, leaving 23 bases between the germline ends. Germline V gene sequence: CDR1 MNHEY, CDR2 SVGEGT. This CDR3 has 19 residues.

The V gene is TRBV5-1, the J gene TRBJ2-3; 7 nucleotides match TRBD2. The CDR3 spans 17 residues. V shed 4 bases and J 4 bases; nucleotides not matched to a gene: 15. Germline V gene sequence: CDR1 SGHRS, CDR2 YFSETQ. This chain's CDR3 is CASSPAVAGGSSDTQYF. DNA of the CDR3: TGCGCCAGCAGCCCCGCGGTGGCCGGGGGGTCCTCAGATACGCAGTATTTT.

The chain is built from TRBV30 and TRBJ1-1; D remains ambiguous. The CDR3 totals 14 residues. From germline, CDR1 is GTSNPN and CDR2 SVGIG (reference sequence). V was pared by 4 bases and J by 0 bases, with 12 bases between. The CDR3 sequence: CAWIGGFVNTEAFF. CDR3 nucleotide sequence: TGTGCCTGGATCGGAGGGTTTGTGAACACTGAAGCTTTCTTT. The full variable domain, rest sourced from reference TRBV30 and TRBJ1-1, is SQTIHQWPATLVQPVGSPLSLECTVEGTSNPNLYWYRQAAGRGLQLLFYSVGIGQISSEVPQNLSASRPQDRQFILSSKKLLLSDSGFYLCAWIGGFVNTEAFFGQGTRLTVV.